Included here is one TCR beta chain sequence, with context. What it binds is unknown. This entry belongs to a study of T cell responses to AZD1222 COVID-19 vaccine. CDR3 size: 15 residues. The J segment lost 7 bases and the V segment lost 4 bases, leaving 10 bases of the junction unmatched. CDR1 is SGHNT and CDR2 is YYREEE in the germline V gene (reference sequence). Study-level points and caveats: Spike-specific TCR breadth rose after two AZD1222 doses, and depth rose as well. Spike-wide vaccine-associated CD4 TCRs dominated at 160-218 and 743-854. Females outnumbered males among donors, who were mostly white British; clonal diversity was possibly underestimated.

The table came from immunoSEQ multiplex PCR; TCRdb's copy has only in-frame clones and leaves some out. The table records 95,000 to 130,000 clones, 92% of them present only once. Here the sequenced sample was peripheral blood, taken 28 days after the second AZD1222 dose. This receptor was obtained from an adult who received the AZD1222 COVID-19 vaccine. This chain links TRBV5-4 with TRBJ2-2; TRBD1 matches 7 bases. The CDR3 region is CASSRWQGVNGELFF. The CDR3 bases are TGTGCCAGCAGCCGCTGGCAGGGGGTTAACGGGGAGCTGTTTTTT.